What follows describes a single T cell receptor (beta chain). After extraction with the RNeasy kit, roughly 0.5 to 1 ug of the RNA was reverse transcribed using random hexamers. From the immunoSEQ multiplex PCR reads, TCRdb called clonotypes with MiXCR, one entry per CDR3 protein. The sample includes about 180,000 distinct CDR3 sequences, 85% to 95% of them seen just once. The patients with Susac syndrome were individuals who fulfilled the recently defined diagnostic criteria for disease that was either definite or probable. The CD8+ and CD4+ T cells were negatively isolated, with the TEMRA cells enriched by FACS. These data belong to a study of CD8 T cells in Susac syndrome. The CDR3 length is 18 residues. Germline CDR1 MGHRA, CDR2 YSYEKL. J gave up 7 bases and V 3 bases, and 14 bases lay outside the gene matches.

The receptor was isolated from a human donor with Susac syndrome. This chain joins TRBV4-1 and TRBJ2-1; TRBD2 agrees at 11 bases. Sequencing was done on a sample of CD4+ T cells from PBMCs. The CDR3 loop reads CASSQFSAGLAVLNEQFF. In nucleotides, the CDR3 is TGCGCCAGCAGCCAGTTTTCCGCGGGACTAGCGGTTCTAAATGAGCAGTTCTTC.